This T cell receptor beta chain was sequenced during a study of a mutant IDH1 vaccine in newly diagnosed glioma. The method was immunoSEQ multiplex PCR; TCRdb's version includes in-frame clones alone and lacks a portion of them. The table lists about 60,000 clones, around 84% of them singletons. Regarding this clone: Its specificity is not known.

As to time point: week 35, safety follow-up. What each vaccine dose contained was 300 ug of mutant IDH1 20-mer peptide, accompanied by topical imiquimod. CDR1 and CDR2 (germline): SGHNT, YYREEE (reference sequence). This CDR3 region has 15 residues. V lost 4 bases to trimming and J lost 2 bases; unmatched junction nucleotides: 3. The V gene is TRBV5-4, the J gene TRBJ2-3; 11 positions match TRBD2. The sequenced sample was PBMCs, obtained from a glioma patient whose treatment included an IDH1 peptide vaccine. This receptor was taken from a man younger than 40 with glioma. CDR3 amino acids: CASSLAGGYTDTQYF. The CDR3 DNA sequence: TGTGCCAGCAGCCTAGCGGGGGGATACACAGATACGCAGTATTTT.